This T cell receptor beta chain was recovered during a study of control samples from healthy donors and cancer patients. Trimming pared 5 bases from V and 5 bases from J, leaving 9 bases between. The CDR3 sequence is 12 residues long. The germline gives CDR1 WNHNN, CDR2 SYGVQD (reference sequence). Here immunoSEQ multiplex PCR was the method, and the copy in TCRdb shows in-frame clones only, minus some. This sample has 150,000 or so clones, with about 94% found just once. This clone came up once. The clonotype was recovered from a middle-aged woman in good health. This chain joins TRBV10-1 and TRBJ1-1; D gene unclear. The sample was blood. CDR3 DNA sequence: TGCGCCAGCAGTTCCGACACTACTGAAGCTTTCTTT. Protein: CASSSDTTEAFF.